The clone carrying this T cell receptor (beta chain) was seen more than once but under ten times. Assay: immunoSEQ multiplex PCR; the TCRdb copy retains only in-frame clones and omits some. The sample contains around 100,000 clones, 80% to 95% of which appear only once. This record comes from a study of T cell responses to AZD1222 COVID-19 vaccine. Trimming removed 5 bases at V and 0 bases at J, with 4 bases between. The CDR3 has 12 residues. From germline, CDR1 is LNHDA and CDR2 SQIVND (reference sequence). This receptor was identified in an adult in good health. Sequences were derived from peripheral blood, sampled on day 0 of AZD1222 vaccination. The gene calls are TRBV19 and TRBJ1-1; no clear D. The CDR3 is CASSAMNTEAFF. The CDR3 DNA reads TGTGCCAGTAGTGCGATGAACACTGAAGCTTTCTTT. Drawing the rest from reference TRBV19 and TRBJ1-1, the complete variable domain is DGGITQSPKYLFRKEGQNVTLSCEQNLNHDAMYWYRQDPGQGLRLIYYSQIVNDFQKGDIAEGYSVSREKKESFPLTVTSAQKNPTAFYLCASSAMNTEAFFGQGTRLTVV.